This T cell receptor (beta chain) is drawn from a study of blood T cell repertoires in COVID-19. Study as a whole: Donors in the United States, Italy and Spain gave samples during acute or convalescent COVID-19.

Per the authors' pipeline: It was from reference gene primer amplification that nucleated cell counts were estimated. The protocol was immunoSEQ multiplex PCR, while the TCRdb copy is restricted to in-frame clones and leaves out a portion. Clone size and the V and J calls come from that table; the DNA yielded D and trimming. Of around 370,000 clones in the sample, 91% were seen once. This CDR3 contains 14 residues. V gave up 6 bases and J gave up 1 base; unmatched junction bases: 6. This sequence joins TRBV23-1 and TRBJ2-7, with 7 positions matching TRBD1. TRBV23-1 has ORF status, its function being uncertain. Sequencing input: peripheral blood. The receptor comes from a young woman who had recovered from COVID-19. The chain's CDR3 is CASSQGQRSYEQYV. CDR3 bases: TGCGCCAGCAGCCAGGGACAGCGTTCCTACGAGCAGTACGTC.